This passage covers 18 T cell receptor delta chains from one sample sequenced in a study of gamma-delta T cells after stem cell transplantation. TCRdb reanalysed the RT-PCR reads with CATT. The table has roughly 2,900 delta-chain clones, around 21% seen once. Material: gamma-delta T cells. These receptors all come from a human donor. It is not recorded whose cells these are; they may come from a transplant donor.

CDR3 sequence reads: CALGAHLPPYWGTSAQLFF. In nucleotides, the CDR3 is TGTGCTCTTGGGGCCCATCTTCCTCCGTACTGGGGGACGTCAGCACAACTCTTCTTT. The chain joins TRDV1 to TRDJ2, with 9 bases identical to TRDD3. The CDR3 has 19 residues. The V gene's germline CDR1 is TSWWSYY and CDR2 QGS. Losses at the gene ends were 4 bases for V and 6 bases for J; bases not matched to a gene: 18.

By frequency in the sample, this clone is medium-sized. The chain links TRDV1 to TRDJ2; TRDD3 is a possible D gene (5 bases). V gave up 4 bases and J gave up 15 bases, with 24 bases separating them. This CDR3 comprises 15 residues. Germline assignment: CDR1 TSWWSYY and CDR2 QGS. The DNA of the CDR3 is TGTGCTCTTGGGGGACTAGGGGTGGGGTCTCTTGGGGTCTTCTTT. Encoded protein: CALGGLGVGSLGVFF.

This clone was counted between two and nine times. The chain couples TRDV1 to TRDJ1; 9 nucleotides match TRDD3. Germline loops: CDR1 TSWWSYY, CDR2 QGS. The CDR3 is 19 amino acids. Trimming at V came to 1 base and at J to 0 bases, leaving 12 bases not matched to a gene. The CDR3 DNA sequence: TGTGCTCTTGGGGAACAAAGCCTTCGGGGATACGCGTACACCGATAAACTCATCTTT. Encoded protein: CALGEQSLRGYAYTDKLIF.

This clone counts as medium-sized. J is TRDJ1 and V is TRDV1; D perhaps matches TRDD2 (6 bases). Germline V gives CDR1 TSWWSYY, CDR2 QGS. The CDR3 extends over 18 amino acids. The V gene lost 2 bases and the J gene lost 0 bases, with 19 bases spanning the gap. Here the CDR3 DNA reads TGTGCTCTTGGGGAAGTTCCCCCTTCCCGGGGGTACACCGATAAACTCATCTTT. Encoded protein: CALGEVPPSRGYTDKLIF.

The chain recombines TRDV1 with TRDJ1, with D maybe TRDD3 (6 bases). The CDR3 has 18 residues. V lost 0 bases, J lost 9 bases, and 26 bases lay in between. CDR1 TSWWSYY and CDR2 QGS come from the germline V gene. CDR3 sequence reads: CALGELSVTPRGTIELIF. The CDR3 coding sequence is TGTGCTCTTGGGGAACTGAGTGTAACGCCCAGGGGGACGATCGAACTCATCTTT.

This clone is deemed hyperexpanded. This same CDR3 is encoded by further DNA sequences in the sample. The CDR3, as DNA: TGTGCTCTTGGGGACCTTCCTTCCTTCCCTCGGACACCGTACACCGATAAACTCATCTTT. Translating it yields CALGDLPSFPRTPYTDKLIF. The chain recombines TRDV1 with TRDJ1; 7 bases map to TRDD2. The CDR3 contains 20 residues. Looked up from germline, CDR1 is TSWWSYY and CDR2 is QGS. V gave up 3 bases and J gave up 0 bases; unmatched junction bases: 19.

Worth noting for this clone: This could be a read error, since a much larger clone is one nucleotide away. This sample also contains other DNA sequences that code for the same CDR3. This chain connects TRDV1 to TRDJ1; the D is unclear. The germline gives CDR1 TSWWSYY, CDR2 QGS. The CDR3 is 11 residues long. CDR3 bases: TGTGCTCTTGGGGAAACTCCCAAACTCATCTTC. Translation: CALGETPKLIF.

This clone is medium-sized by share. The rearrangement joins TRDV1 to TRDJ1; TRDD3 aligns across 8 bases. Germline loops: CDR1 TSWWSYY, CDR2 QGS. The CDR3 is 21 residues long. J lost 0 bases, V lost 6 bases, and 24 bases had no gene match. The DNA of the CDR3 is TGTGCTCTTGGAGCTTTCTTTCCTGCTGGGGGAACGGGTCCGTACACCGATAAACTCATCTTT. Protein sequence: CALGAFFPAGGTGPYTDKLIF.

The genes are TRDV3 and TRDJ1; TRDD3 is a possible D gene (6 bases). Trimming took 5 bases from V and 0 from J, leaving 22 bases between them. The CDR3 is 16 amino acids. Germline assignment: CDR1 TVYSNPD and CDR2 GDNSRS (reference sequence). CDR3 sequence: CALGGGNLPHTDKLIF. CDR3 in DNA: TGTGCCCTTGGGGGGGGGAATCTACCTCACACCGATAAACTCATCTTT.

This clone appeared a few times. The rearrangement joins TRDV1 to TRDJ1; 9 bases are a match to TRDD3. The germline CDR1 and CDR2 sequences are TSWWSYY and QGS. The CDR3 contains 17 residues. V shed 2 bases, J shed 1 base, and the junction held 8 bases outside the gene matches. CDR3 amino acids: CALGETPGIRSTDKLIF. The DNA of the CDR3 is TGTGCTCTTGGGGAAACGCCGGGGATACGCTCCACCGATAAACTCATCTTT.

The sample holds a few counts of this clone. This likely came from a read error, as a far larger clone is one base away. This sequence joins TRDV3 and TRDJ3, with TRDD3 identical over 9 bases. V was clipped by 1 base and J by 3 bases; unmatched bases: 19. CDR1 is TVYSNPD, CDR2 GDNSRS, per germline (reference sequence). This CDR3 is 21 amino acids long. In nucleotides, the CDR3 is TGTGCCTTTAATGAATCTCCTCCCGGGGATACGCGTGGCTGGGACACCCGACAGATGTTTTTC. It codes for CAFNESPPGDTRGWDTRQMFF.

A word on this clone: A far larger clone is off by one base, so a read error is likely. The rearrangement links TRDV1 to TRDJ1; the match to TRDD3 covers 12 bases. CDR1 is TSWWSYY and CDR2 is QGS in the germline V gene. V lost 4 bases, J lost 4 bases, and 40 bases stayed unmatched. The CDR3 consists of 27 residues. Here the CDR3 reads CALGAPTLFLTKEVGWGIRDANDKLIF. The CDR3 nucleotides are TGTGCTCTTGGGGCCCCTACCCTATTCCTTACGAAGGAAGTCGGCTGGGGGATACGCGACGCAAACGATAAACTCATCTTT.

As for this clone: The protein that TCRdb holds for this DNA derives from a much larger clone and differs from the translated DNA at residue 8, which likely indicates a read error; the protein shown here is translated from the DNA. The CDR3 here is CACDRLQPGDTCDKLIF. In DNA form, the CDR3 reads TGTGCCTGTGATCGCCTTCAGCCGGGGGATACATGCGATAAACTCATCTTT. The rearrangement uses TRDV2 and TRDJ1; TRDD3 agrees at 9 bases. V gave up 4 bases and J gave up 4 bases; unmatched junction bases: 15. The germline gives CDR1 GEAIGNYY, CDR2 EKD. The CDR3 loop spans 17 amino acids.

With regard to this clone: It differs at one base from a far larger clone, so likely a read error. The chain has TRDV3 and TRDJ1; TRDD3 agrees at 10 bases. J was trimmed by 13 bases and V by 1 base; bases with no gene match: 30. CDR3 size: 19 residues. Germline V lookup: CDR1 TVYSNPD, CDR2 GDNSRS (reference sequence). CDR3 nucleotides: TGTGCCTTTATCTACACGTCGAGGGGCACTGGGGGATGTAATCATGGACCCATCTTT. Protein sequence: CAFIYTSRGTGGCNHGPIF.

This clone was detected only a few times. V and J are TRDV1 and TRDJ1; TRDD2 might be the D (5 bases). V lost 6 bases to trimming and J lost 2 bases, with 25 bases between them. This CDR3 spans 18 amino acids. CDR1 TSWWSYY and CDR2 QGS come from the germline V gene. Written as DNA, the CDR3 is TGTGCTCTTGGAGAAACCAATCCTAACTACATATGGACCGATAAACTCATCTTT. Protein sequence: CALGETNPNYIWTDKLIF.

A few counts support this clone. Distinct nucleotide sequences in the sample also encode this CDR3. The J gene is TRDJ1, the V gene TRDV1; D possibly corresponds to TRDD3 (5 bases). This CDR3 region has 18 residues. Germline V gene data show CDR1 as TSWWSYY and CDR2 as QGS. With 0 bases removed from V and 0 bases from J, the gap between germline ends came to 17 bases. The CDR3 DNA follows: TGTGCTCTTGGGGAACTTTCTCCCCGGGGGGCCTACACCGATAAACTCATCTTT. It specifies CALGELSPRGAYTDKLIF.

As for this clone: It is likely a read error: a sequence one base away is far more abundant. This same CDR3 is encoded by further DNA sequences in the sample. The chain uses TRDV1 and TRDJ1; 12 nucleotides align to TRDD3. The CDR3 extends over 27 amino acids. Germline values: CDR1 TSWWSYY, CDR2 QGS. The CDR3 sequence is CALGAPTLFLTKEVSWGIRDANDKLIF. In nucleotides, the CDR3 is TGTGCTCTCGGGGCCCCTACCCTATTCCTTACGAAGGAAGTCAGCTGGGGGATACGCGACGCAAACGATAAACTCATCTTT.

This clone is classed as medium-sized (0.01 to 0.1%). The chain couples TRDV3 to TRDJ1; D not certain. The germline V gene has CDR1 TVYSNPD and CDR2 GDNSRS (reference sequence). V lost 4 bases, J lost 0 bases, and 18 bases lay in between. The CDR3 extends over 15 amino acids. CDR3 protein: CACPSPPNYTDKLIF. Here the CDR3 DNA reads TGTGCCTGTCCGTCTCCCCCTAATTACACCGATAAACTCATCTTT.